This note documents a single TCR beta chain sequence. Sequencing used immunoSEQ multiplex PCR; TCRdb keeps in-frame clones, though not all of them. The table has 110,000 or so clones, roughly 85% seen once; the top ten hold around 13%. The CDR3 spans 15 residues. With 5 bases clipped from V and 4 bases from J, the junction kept 7 bases outside the gene matches. Germline loops: CDR1 LGHNA, CDR2 YSLEER. This specimen comes from a study of blood T cell repertoires in COVID-19. Study-wide context: In each case, the material was cDNA or gDNA derived from T cells, B-cell-depleted T cells, or PBMCs.

This TCR was recovered from a human donor in a cohort sampled during active COVID-19. The chain is built from TRBV4-3 and TRBJ2-7, with 11 bases fitting TRBD1. Sequenced input: peripheral blood. CDR3 nucleotides: TGCGCCAGCAGCGCGTGGACAGGGGGCGGGTACGAGCAGTACTTC. It encodes CASSAWTGGGYEQYF.